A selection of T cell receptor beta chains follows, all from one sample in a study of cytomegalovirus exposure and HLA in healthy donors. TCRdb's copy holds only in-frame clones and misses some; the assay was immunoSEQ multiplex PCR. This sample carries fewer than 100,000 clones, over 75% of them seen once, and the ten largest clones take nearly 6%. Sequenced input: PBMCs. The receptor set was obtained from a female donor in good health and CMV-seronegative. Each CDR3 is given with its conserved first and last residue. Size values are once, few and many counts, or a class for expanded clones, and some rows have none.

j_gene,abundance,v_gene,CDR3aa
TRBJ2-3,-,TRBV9,CASSVEGGRGSTDTQYF
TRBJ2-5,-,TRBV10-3,CAISEQTSGTETQYF
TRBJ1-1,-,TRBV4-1,CASRRTGGTEAFF
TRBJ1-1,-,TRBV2,CASRRTGETEAFF
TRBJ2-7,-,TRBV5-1,CASSLAGWAGGSEQYF
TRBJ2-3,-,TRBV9,CASSVEGAGAISTDTQYF
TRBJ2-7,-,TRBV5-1,CASSSGPSYEQYF
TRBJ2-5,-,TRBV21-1,CASSKAASQETQYF
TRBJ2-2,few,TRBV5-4,CASSLDSYTGELFF
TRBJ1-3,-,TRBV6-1,CASIPGQGTWAIYF
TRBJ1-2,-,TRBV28,CASSLGGRIAGYTF
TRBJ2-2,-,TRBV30,CAWGLINTGELFF
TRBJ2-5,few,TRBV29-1,CSVEGEAGAGETQYF
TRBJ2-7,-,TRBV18,CASSLTQGQEGQEQYF
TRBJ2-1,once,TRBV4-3,CASSQGAPDNEQFF
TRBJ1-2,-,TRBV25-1,CASSEAGKDDGYTF
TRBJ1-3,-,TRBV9,CASSVAGFGGNTIYF
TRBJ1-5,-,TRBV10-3,CAISDEGDQPQHF
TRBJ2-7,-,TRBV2,CASSITGGETYEQYF
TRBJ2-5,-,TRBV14,CASSQDGGIARETQYF
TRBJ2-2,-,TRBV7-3,CASSGDSNTGELFF
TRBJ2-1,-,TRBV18,CASSPRTSGGSSYNEQFF
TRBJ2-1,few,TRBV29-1,CSVSSSGYNEQFF
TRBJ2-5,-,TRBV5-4,CASSLAGGETQYF
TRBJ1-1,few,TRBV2,CASSVENTEAFF
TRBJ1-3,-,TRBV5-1,CASSLDRVYGNTIYF
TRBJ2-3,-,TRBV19,CASSTIGSTDTQYF
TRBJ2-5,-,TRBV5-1,CASSLVSGEKETQYF
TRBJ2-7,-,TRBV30,CAWSRKTGASYEQYF
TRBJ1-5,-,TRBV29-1,CSVGQGTNQPQHF
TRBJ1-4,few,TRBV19,CASSAHRGTNEKLFF
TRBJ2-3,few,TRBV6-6,CASSYKPEPDTQYF
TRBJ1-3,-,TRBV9,CASSVAPSSGNTIYF
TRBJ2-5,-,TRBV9,CASSAPTPGGETQYF
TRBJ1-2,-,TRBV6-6,CASSPDGIYGYTF
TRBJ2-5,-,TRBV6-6,CASSYSRLQETQYF
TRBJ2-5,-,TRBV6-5,CASRFLDQETQYF
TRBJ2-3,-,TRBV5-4,CAAGGGGFTDTQYF
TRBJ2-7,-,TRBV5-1,CASRVGTSTYEQYF
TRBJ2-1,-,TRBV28,CASSLLDKYNEQFF
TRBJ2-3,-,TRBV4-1,CASSGRGTGSTDTQYF
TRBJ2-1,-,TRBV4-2,CASSQWRDRTYNEQFF
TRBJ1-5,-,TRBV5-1,CASSLEPGNQPQHF
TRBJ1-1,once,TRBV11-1,CASSLSGTEAFF
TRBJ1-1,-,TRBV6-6,CASSTHRDRGTFF
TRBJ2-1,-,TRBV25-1,CASSDPGLAGHNEQFF
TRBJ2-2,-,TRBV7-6,CASSLAGVDAGELFF
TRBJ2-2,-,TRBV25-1,CASRGAGELFF
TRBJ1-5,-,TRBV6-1,CASSDRGRNPNQHF
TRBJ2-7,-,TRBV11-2,CASSLGVGQGTSYEQYF
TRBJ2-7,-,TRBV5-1,CASSLDRYEQYF
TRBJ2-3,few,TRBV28,CASSSPIAGGIDTQYF
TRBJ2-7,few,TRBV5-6,CASSLGQFYEQYF
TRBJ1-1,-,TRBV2,CASTKDRGNTEAFF
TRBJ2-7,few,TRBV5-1,CASSPRTSGGSYEQYF
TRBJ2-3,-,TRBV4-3,CASSYRWGLTDTQYF
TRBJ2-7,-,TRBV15,CATSRVVAGGVYEQYF
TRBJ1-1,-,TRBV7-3,CASSPGTAVAEAFF